This T cell receptor beta chain was documented in a study of T cells in Graves' hyperthyroidism and ophthalmopathy. Study at large: Peripheral blood samples were taken at initial diagnosis, prior to any treatment.

Overall study findings and caveats: Ophthalmopathy onset followed model prediction by a median roughly six months.

TCR beta CDR3 region amplification was performed from RNA transcripts. The study used the HTBI primer set for a first-round RT-PCR of the TCR CDR3. Each CDR3 protein gets one entry after TCRdb re-called the multiplex PCR reads with MiXCR. In the table there are hundreds of thousands of distinct CDR3 sequences, about 20% of which are singletons. This clonotype was seen only a few times. Its antigen is unidentified. The V gene lost 3 bases and the J gene lost 9 bases, with 9 bases spanning the gap. The CDR3 is 11 residues long. Germline V gene data show CDR1 as DFQATT and CDR2 as SNEGSKA (reference sequence).

This rearrangement joins TRBV20-1 to TRBJ2-1, with D hard to call. The material sequenced was blood. This TCR came from a man in his forties with Graves' ophthalmopathy. For the CDR3, the DNA is TGCAGTGCTAGGTCTCATGGTGAGCAGTTCTTC. It codes for CSARSHGEQFF.